The source of this T cell receptor beta chain is a study of cytomegalovirus exposure and HLA in healthy donors. Study-wide results and limits: The study designated 150 to 200 TCR beta chains cytomegalovirus-associated. Most TCR sequences proved rare, with some public TCRs found in many donors.

Sequencing was performed with immunoSEQ multiplex PCR; in TCRdb, only in-frame clones are kept and a portion is missing. The sample has approximately 150,000 clones, 87% seen once. Trimming took off 2 bases at V and 6 bases at J, with 4 bases between the two ends. The CDR3 has 12 residues. Germline CDR1 is MDHEN and CDR2 is SYDVKM. This clone was recorded once. Its specificity is unknown. What was sequenced was PBMCs. The source is a man aged 18 to 29 in good health and CMV-seropositive. J is TRBJ1-4 and V is TRBV28; D is unclear. The CDR3 spells CASSLIDEKLFF. CDR3 DNA: TGTGCCAGCAGTTTAATAGATGAAAAACTGTTTTTT.